Listed here are 11 T cell receptor beta chains from one sample, sequenced in a study of blood T cell repertoires in COVID-19 (dated by TCRdb to the early 2020s). Libraries were prepared through the immunoSEQ multiplex PCR assay. Entries here come from immuneACCESS through TCRdb and include only in-frame sequences with V and J called. Some clones fail to appear in such tables; in the studies checked, an unresolved V gene covers under half of the shortfall, and the cause of the remainder is unknown. A total of 250,000 to 300,000 clones appear in this sample, roughly 91% of them only once. The leading ten clones occupy roughly 1.9% of the sample. Sequencing was carried out using PBMCs or T cells enriched from blood (not recorded which). Receptors were obtained from a woman aged 55 to 70 who had recovered from COVID-19.

The rearrangement links TRBV7-8 to TRBJ2-7; D remains ambiguous. V was pared by 5 bases and J by 0 bases, with 5 bases between. The CDR3 has 12 residues. Germline CDR1 reads SGHVS; CDR2 reads FQNEAQ. Written as DNA, the CDR3 is TGTGCCAGCAGCACGAGCTCCTACGAGCAGTACTTC. The encoded protein is CASSTSSYEQYF.

The rearrangement links TRBV18 to TRBJ2-5; 11 bases match TRBD2. V lost 1 base and J lost 3; bases outside the gene matches: 4. Looked up from germline, CDR1 is KGHSH and CDR2 is LQKENI. The CDR3 totals 16 residues. The CDR3 DNA is TGTGCCAGCTCACCACGGCTAGCGGGAGGAGAAGAGACCCAGTACTTC. This translates into CASSPRLAGGEETQYF.

This chain connects TRBV5-1 to TRBJ2-6, with D possibly being TRBD2 (6 bases). The CDR3 runs 18 residues. The germline CDR1 and CDR2 sequences are SGHRS and YFSETQ. V lost 2 bases to trimming and J lost 0 bases, with 15 bases between them. The CDR3 loop is CASSFRDLLNSGANVLTF. Written as DNA, the CDR3 is TGCGCCAGCAGCTTTCGGGACTTACTTAACTCTGGGGCCAACGTCCTGACTTTC.

The chain carries TRBV4-1 and TRBJ1-1, with D perhaps TRBD1 (5 bases). Trimming stripped 0 bases from V and 4 bases from J, with 15 bases between. The CDR3 contains 16 residues. The V gene's germline CDR1 is MGHRA and CDR2 YSYEKL. The CDR3 DNA reads as TGCGCCAGCAGCCAAGAGAGGACACCCCGTGTCACTGAAGCTTTCTTT. It yields the protein CASSQERTPRVTEAFF.

The chain uses TRBV2 and TRBJ1-4, with 7 bases fitting TRBD1. In germline, CDR1 is SNHLY, CDR2 FYNNEI. The CDR3 spans 12 residues. With 11 bases clipped from V and 4 bases from J, the junction kept 4 bases outside the gene matches. The CDR3 sequence: CASNRGNEKLFF. The CDR3 coding sequence is TGTGCCTCAAACAGGGGTAATGAAAAACTGTTTTTT.

The rearrangement links TRBV11-2 to TRBJ2-7; unclear D gene. Germline V CDR1 and CDR2: SGHAT, FQNNGV. The CDR3 has 18 residues. V dropped 4 bases and J dropped 0 bases, with 22 bases sitting between them. The DNA for the CDR3 is TGTGCCAGCAGCTCCCACCCAGAAAGCGCAACCGACTCCTACGAGCAGTACTTC. Its translation: CASSSHPESATDSYEQYF.

The chain employs TRBV5-1 and TRBJ1-5; D might be TRBD1 (6 bases). The CDR3 consists of 13 residues. Trimming took 2 bases from V and 4 from J, leaving 7 bases between them. In germline, CDR1 is SGHRS, CDR2 YFSETQ. CDR3 protein: CASSFGTNQPQHF. CDR3 in DNA: TGCGCCAGCAGCTTTGGGACAAATCAGCCCCAGCATTTT.

The chain couples TRBV11-3 to TRBJ1-1; D ambiguous. The CDR3 has 13 residues. Trimming cost V 3 bases and J 4 bases, with 9 bases left between them. Germline CDR1 is SGHNT and CDR2 is YENEEA. CDR3 sequence reads: CASSFLRGTEAFF. CDR3 nucleotides: TGTGCCAGCAGCTTTCTGCGGGGCACTGAAGCTTTCTTT. The full variable domain, its missing parts supplied by reference TRBV11-3 and TRBJ1-1, is EAGVVQSPRYKIIEKKQPVAFWCNPISGHNTLYWYLQNLGQGPELLIRYENEEAVDDSQLPKDRFSAERLKGVDSTLKIQPAELGDSAVYLCASSFLRGTEAFFGQGTRLTVV.

The V and J genes are TRBV5-1 and TRBJ2-1; 8 positions match TRBD2. This CDR3 contains 15 residues. V lost 2 bases and J lost 5; bases outside the gene matches: 6. CDR1 and CDR2 (germline): SGHRS, YFSETQ. CDR3 loop: CASSLGREGNNEQFF. CDR3 coding DNA: TGCGCCAGCAGCTTAGGACGGGAGGGCAACAATGAGCAGTTCTTC. Based on the CDR3 plus reference TRBV5-1 and TRBJ2-1, the full variable domain is KAGVTQTPRYLIKTRGQQVTLSCSPISGHRSVSWYQQTPGQGLQFLFEYFSETQRNKGNFPGRFSGRQFSNSRSEMNVSTLELGDSALYLCASSLGREGNNEQFFGPGTRLTVL.

This chain joins TRBV27 and TRBJ1-1, with TRBD1 matching 8 bases. Germline V lookup: CDR1 MNHEY, CDR2 SMNVEV (reference sequence). The CDR3 is 15 residues long. Trimming at V came to 4 bases and at J to 4 bases, leaving 8 bases not matched to a gene. The chain's CDR3 is CASSSRTGLGTEAFF. The CDR3 DNA sequence: TGTGCCAGCAGTTCCCGGACAGGGCTGGGCACTGAAGCTTTCTTT.

This clone was observed a few times. The chain employs TRBV7-3 and TRBJ2-2; D unclear. The V gene's germline CDR1 is SGHTA and CDR2 FQGTGA. Trimming cost V 4 bases and J 6 bases, with 9 bases left between them. This CDR3 is 13 amino acids long. The CDR3 here is CASSSAVAGELFF. Written as DNA, the CDR3 is TGTGCCAGCAGCTCCGCGGTGGCCGGGGAGCTGTTTTTT. Variable domain in full (rest from reference TRBV7-3 and TRBJ2-2): GAGVSQTPSNKVTEKGKYVELRCDPISGHTALYWYRQSLGQGPEFLIYFQGTGAADDSGLPNDRFFAVRPEGSVSTLKIQRTERGDSAVYLCASSSAVAGELFFGEGSRLTVL.